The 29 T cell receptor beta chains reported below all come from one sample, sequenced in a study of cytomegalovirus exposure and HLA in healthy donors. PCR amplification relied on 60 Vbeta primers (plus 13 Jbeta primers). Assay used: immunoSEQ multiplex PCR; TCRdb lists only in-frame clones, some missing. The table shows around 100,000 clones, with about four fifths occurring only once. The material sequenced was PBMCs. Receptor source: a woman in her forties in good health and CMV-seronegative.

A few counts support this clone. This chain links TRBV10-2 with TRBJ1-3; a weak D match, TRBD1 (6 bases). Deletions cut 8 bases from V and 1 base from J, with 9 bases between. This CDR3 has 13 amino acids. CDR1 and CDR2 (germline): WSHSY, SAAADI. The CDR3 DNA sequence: TGCGCCAGCGCCACAGGGTCTGGAAACACCATATATTTT. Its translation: CASATGSGNTIYF.

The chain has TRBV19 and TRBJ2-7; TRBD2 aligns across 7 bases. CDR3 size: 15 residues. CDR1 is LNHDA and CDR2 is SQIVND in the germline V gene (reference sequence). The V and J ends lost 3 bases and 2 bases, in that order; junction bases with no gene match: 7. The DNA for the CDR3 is TGTGCCAGTAGTATCGGGCCAGGGAGGGCCTACGAGCAGTACTTC. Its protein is CASSIGPGRAYEQYF. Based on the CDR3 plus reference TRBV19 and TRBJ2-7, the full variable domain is DGGITQSPKYLFRKEGQNVTLSCEQNLNHDAMYWYRQDPGQGLRLIYYSQIVNDFQKGDIAEGYSVSREKKESFPLTVTSAQKNPTAFYLCASSIGPGRAYEQYFGPGTRLTVT.

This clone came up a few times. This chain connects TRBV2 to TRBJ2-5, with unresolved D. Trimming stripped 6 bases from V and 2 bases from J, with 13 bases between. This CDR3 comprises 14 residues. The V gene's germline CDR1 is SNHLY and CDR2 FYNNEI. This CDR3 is CASSEIGVQETQYF. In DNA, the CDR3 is TGTGCCAGCAGCGAAATTGGAGTTCAAGAGACCCAGTACTTC.

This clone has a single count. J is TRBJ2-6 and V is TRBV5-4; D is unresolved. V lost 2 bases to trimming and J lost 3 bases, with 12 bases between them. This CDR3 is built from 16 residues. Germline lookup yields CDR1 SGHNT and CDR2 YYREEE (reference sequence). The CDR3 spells CASSLSAFLGANVLTF. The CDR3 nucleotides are TGTGCCAGCAGCTTAAGCGCTTTTCTTGGGGCCAACGTCCTGACTTTC.

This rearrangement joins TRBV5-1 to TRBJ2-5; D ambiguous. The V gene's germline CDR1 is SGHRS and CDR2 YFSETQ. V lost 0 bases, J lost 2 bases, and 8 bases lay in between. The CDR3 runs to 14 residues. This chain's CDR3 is CASSLGTQQETQYF. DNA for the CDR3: TGCGCCAGCAGCTTGGGAACACAGCAAGAGACCCAGTACTTC.

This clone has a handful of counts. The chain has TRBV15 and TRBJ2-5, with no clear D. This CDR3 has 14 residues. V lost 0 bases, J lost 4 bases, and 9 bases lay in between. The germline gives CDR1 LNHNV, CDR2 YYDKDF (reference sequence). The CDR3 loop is CATSRDLAGETQYF. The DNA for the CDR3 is TGTGCCACCAGCAGAGATCTGGCAGGAGAGACCCAGTACTTC.

The CDR3: CASSQTSGMNTGELFF. The CDR3, as DNA: TGCGCCAGCAGCCAGACTAGCGGGATGAACACCGGGGAGCTGTTTTTT. V is TRBV4-3 and J is TRBJ2-2; 11 bases line up with TRBD2. Germline V gives CDR1 LGHNA, CDR2 YSLEER. The CDR3 totals 16 residues. J lost 1 base, V lost 3 bases, and 1 base had no gene match.

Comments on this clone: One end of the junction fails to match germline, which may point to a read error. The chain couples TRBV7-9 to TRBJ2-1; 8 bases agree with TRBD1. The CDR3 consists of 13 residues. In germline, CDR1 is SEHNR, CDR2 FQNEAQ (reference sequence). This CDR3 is CSSSSGQGGEQFF. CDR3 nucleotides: TGTTCCAGCAGCTCAGGACAGGGCGGAGAGCAGTTCTTC.

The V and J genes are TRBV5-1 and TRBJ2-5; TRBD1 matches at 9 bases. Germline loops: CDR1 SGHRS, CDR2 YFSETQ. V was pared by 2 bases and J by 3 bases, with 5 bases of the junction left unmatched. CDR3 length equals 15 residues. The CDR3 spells CASSFLGTGKETQYF. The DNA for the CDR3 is TGCGCCAGCAGCTTTCTCGGGACAGGGAAAGAGACCCAGTACTTC.

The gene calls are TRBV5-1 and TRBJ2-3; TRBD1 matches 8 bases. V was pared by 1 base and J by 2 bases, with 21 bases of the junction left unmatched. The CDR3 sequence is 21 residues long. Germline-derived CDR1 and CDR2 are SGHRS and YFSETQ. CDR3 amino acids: CASSLWGGTGAVPVVTDTQYF. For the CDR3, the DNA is TGCGCCAGCAGCTTGTGGGGCGGGACAGGTGCGGTGCCGGTCGTCACAGATACGCAGTATTTT. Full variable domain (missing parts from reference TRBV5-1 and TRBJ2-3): KAGVTQTPRYLIKTRGQQVTLSCSPISGHRSVSWYQQTPGQGLQFLFEYFSETQRNKGNFPGRFSGRQFSNSRSEMNVSTLELGDSALYLCASSLWGGTGAVPVVTDTQYFGPGTRLTVL.

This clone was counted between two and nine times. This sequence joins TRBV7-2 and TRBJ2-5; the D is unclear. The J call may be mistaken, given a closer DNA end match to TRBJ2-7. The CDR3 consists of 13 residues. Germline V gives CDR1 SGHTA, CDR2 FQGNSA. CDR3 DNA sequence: TGTGCCAGCAGCTTAGACAGCTCCTACGAGCAGTACTTC. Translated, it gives CASSLDSSYEQYF.

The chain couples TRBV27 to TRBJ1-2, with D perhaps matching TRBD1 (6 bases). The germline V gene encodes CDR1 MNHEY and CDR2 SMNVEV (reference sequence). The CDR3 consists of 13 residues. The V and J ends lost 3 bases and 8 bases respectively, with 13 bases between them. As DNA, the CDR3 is TGTGCCAGCAGTTTCTCGGGGGGCGGGGGCTACACCTTC. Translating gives CASSFSGGGGYTF.

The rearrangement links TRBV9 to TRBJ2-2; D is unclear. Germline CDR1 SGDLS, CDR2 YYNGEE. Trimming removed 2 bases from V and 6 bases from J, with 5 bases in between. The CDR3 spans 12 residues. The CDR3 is CASSVSSGELFF. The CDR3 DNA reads TGTGCCAGCAGCGTTAGCTCCGGGGAGCTGTTTTTT.

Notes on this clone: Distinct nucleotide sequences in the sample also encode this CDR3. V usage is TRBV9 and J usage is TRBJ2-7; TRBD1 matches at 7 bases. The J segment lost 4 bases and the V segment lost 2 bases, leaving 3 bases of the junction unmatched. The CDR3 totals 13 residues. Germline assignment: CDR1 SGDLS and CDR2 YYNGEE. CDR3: CASSVGDSYEQYF. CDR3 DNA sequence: TGTGCCAGCAGCGTGGGGGACAGTTACGAGCAGTACTTC.

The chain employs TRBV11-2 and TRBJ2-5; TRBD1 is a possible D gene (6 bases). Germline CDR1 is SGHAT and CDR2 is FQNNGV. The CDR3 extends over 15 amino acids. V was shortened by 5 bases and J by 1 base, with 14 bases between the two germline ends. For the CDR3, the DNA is TGTGCCAGCAGCCCAGCCGGGACAACCCAAGAGACCCAGTACTTC. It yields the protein CASSPAGTTQETQYF.

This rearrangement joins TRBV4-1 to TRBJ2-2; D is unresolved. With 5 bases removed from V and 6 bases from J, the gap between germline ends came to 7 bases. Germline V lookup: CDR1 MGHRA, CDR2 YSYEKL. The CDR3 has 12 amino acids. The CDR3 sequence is CASSSSPGELFF. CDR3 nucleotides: TGCGCCAGCAGCTCAAGCCCCGGGGAGCTGTTTTTT.

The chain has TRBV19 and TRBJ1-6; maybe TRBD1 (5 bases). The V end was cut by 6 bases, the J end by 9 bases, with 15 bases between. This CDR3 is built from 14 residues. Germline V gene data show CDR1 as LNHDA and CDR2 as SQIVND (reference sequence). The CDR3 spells CASSQGRGGSPLHF. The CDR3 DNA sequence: TGTGCCAGTAGCCAAGGGAGGGGAGGTTCACCCCTCCACTTT.

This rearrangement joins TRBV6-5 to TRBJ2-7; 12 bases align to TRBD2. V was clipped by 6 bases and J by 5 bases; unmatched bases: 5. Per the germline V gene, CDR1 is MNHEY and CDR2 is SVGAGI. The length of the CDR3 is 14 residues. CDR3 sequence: CASSRTSGVNEQYF. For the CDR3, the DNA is TGTGCCAGCAGCAGGACTAGCGGGGTGAACGAGCAGTACTTC.

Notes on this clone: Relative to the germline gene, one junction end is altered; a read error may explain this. The CDR3 is CASQSGANVLAF. CDR3 coding DNA: TGTGCCAGCCAAAGTGGGGCCAACGTCCTGGCTTTC. This chain connects TRBV6-5 to TRBJ2-6; TRBD1 is a possible D gene (5 bases). The CDR3 consists of 12 residues. Germline V gives CDR1 MNHEY, CDR2 SVGAGI.

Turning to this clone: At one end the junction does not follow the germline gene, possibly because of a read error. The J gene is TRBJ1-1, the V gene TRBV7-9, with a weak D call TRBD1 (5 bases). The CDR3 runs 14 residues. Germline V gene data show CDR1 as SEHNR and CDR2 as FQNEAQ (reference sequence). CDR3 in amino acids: CSSSLGAGKEEAFF. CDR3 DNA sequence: TGTTCCAGCAGCTTAGGGGCAGGGAAGGAAGAAGCTTTCTTT.

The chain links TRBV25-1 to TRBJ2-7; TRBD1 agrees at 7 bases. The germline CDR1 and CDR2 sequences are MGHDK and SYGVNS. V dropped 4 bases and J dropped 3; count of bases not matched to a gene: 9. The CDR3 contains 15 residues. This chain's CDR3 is CASSGVRGGVYEQYF. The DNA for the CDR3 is TGTGCCAGCAGTGGAGTCCGAGGGGGCGTCTACGAGCAGTACTTC.

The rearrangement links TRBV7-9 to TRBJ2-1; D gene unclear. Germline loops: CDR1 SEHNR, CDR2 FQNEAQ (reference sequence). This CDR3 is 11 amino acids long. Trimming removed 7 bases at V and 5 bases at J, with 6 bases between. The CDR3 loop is CASILHNEQFF. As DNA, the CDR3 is TGTGCCAGCATCCTCCACAATGAGCAGTTCTTC.

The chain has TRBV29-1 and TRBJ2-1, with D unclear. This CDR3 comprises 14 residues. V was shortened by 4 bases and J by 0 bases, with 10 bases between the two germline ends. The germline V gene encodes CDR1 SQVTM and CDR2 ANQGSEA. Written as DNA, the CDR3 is TGCAGCGTTGTTGAGCGAGGCTCCTACAATGAGCAGTTCTTC. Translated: CSVVERGSYNEQFF.

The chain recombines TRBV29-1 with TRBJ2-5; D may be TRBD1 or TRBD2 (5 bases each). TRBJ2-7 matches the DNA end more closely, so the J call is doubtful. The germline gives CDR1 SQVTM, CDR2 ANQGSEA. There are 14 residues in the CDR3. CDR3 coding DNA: TGCAGCGTTGAAGATGGCAGTGGGGGCTACGAGCAGTACTTC. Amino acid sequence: CSVEDGSGGYEQYF.

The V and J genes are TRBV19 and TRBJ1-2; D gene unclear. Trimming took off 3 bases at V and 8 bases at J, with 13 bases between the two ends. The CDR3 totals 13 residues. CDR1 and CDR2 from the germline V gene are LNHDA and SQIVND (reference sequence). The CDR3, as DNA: TGTGCCAGTAGTATGGACTCCCGCAGAGGCTACACCTTC. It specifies CASSMDSRRGYTF.

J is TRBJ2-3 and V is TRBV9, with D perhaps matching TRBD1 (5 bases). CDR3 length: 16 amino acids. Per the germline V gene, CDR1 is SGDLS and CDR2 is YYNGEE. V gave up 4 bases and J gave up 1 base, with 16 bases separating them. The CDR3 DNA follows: TGTGCCAGCAGCTCCACCCTCAGGGCCGGCACAGATACGCAGTATTTT. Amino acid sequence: CASSSTLRAGTDTQYF. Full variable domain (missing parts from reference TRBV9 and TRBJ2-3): DSGVTQTPKHLITATGQRVTLRCSPRSGDLSVYWYQQSLDQGLQFLIQYYNGEERAKGNILERFSAQQFPDLHSELNLSSLELGDSALYFCASSSTLRAGTDTQYFGPGTRLTVL.

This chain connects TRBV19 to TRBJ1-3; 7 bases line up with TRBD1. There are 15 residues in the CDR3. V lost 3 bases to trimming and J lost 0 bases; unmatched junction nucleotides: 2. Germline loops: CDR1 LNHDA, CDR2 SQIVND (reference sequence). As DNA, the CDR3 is TGTGCCAGTAGTATCGACAGGGTCTCTGGAAACACCATATATTTT. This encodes CASSIDRVSGNTIYF.

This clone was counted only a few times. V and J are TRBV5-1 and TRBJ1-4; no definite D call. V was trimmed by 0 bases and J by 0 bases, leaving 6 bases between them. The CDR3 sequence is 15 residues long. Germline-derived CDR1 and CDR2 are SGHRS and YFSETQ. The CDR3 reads CASSLDGATNEKLFF. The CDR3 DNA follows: TGCGCCAGCAGCTTGGACGGTGCAACTAATGAAAAACTGTTTTTT. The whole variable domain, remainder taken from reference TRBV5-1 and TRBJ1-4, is KAGVTQTPRYLIKTRGQQVTLSCSPISGHRSVSWYQQTPGQGLQFLFEYFSETQRNKGNFPGRFSGRQFSNSRSEMNVSTLELGDSALYLCASSLDGATNEKLFFGSGTQLSVL.

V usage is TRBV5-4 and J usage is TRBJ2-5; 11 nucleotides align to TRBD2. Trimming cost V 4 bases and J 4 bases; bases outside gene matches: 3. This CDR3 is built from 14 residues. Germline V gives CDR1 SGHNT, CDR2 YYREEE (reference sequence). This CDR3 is CASSRGLAGETQYF. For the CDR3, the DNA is TGTGCCAGCAGCCGAGGACTAGCGGGAGAGACCCAGTACTTC.